The 29 T cell receptor beta chains presented below share a single source sample, sequenced in a study of blood T cell dynamics during melanoma immunotherapy. Stated time point: week 3, after first cycle of checkpoint inhibitor. Clones were read by immunoSEQ multiplex PCR, and TCRdb kept only the in-frame ones, dropping some. Here the sample spans 25,000 to 35,000 clones, over 80% being singletons. Sequenced material: blood, taken from a patient treated with checkpoint blockade. Receptors originate from a human donor with melanoma.

This clone has a handful of counts. The chain joins TRBV7-2 to TRBJ2-7; no clear D. This CDR3 is built from 11 residues. CDR1 is SGHTA, CDR2 FQGNSA, per germline. V was clipped by 1 base and J by 4 bases, with 2 bases between them. The CDR3 loop reads CASSLVYEQYF. The CDR3 nucleotides read TGTGCCAGCAGCTTAGTATACGAGCAGTACTTC.

The chain couples TRBV5-4 to TRBJ2-3; D ambiguous. Germline assignment: CDR1 SGHNT and CDR2 YYREEE (reference sequence). Deletions cut 5 bases from V and 2 bases from J, with 9 bases between. This CDR3 spans 13 amino acids. CDR3 region: CASSEDLTDTQYF. DNA for the CDR3: TGTGCCAGCAGTGAGGACCTCACAGATACGCAGTATTTT.

The chain combines TRBV18 with TRBJ1-1; no clear D. Germline CDR1 is KGHSH and CDR2 is LQKENI. Trimming shortened V by 5 bases and J by 2 bases, and 9 bases separated the two germline ends. The CDR3 covers 13 residues. CDR3 sequence (DNA): TGTGCCAGCTCATCAACAGCAAACACTGAAGCTTTCTTT. This translates into CASSSTANTEAFF.

This rearrangement joins TRBV19 to TRBJ1-2; no firm D call. The CDR3 loop spans 13 amino acids. Trimming took off 3 bases at V and 4 bases at J, with 9 bases between the two ends. Germline V CDR1 and CDR2: LNHDA, SQIVND (reference sequence). CDR3 loop: CASSMGSLYGYTF. The DNA of the CDR3 is TGTGCCAGTAGTATGGGCAGCCTCTATGGCTACACCTTC.

This clone was detected only a few times. The chain couples TRBV18 to TRBJ1-1, with TRBD1 identical over 8 bases. Germline values: CDR1 KGHSH, CDR2 LQKENI. The CDR3 totals 14 residues. V trimming: 4 bases; J trimming: 4 bases; junction bases outside the gene matches: 5. The CDR3 protein is CASSRQGWGTEAFF. In DNA, the CDR3 is TGTGCCAGCTCACGACAGGGGTGGGGCACTGAAGCTTTCTTT.

The rearrangement links TRBV5-4 to TRBJ2-2; D ambiguous. With 3 bases removed from V and 7 bases from J, the gap between germline ends came to 7 bases. CDR3 length: 12 residues. The germline gives CDR1 SGHNT, CDR2 YYREEE (reference sequence). The CDR3 protein is CASSSDHGELFF. CDR3 coding DNA: TGTGCCAGCAGCTCAGATCACGGGGAGCTGTTTTTT.

The chain carries TRBV27 and TRBJ2-6; 10 nucleotides agree with TRBD2. V lost 2 bases to trimming and J lost 4 bases; unmatched junction nucleotides: 2. CDR1 MNHEY and CDR2 SMNVEV come from the germline V gene (reference sequence). The CDR3 totals 16 residues. The CDR3 DNA sequence: TGTGCCAGCAGTTTACTAGCGGGAGCCGGGGCCAACGTCCTGACTTTC. Amino acids: CASSLLAGAGANVLTF. Filled out from reference TRBV27 and TRBJ2-6, the complete variable domain reads EAQVTQNPRYLITVTGKKLTVTCSQNMNHEYMSWYRQDPGLGLRQIYYSMNVEVTDKGDVPEGYKVSRKEKRNFPLILESPSPNQTSLYFCASSLLAGAGANVLTFGAGSRLTVL.

The gene calls are TRBV7-2 and TRBJ1-1; 7 positions agree with TRBD1. Per germline, CDR1 SGHTA and CDR2 FQGNSA. V shed 2 bases, J shed 7 bases, and the junction held 13 bases outside the gene matches. The CDR3 loop spans 16 amino acids. DNA of the CDR3: TGTGCCAGCAGCTTAAGCTTCCAACAGGGGTGGGGTGAAGCTTTCTTT. Amino acids: CASSLSFQQGWGEAFF.

V gene TRBV11-2 combines with J gene TRBJ2-7, with TRBD1 matching over 8 bases. The CDR3 length is 16 residues. Trimming at V came to 1 base and at J to 1 base, leaving 6 bases not matched to a gene. Germline CDR1 is SGHAT and CDR2 is FQNNGV. The DNA of the CDR3 is TGTGCCAGCAGCTTAGCTCCAGGGGGCTTATCCTACGAGCAGTACTTC. It codes for CASSLAPGGLSYEQYF.

The rearrangement uses TRBV5-6 and TRBJ2-3; TRBD1 might be the D (6 bases). Trimming removed 1 base from V and 5 bases from J, with 11 bases in between. Germline CDR1 reads SGHDT; CDR2 reads YYEEEE. The CDR3 length is 14 residues. CDR3 in DNA: TGTGCCAGCAGCTTGCCAGGGGCGGAAGATACGCAGTATTTT. Residues: CASSLPGAEDTQYF.

This rearrangement joins TRBV25-1 to TRBJ1-1; D gene ambiguous. The CDR3 is 14 residues long. V lost 4 bases and J 3 bases, leaving 12 bases between the germline ends. In germline, CDR1 is MGHDK, CDR2 SYGVNS. The CDR3 region has the DNA TGTGCCAGCAGTGTGGGCACCTGGGACACTGAAGCTTTCTTT. It is translated as CASSVGTWDTEAFF.

In its sample, this clone was seen a few times. The J gene is TRBJ1-2, the V gene TRBV5-1, with D unresolved. This CDR3 is built from 12 residues. With 0 bases removed from V and 5 bases from J, the gap between germline ends came to 5 bases. Germline lookup yields CDR1 SGHRS and CDR2 YFSETQ. The CDR3 spells CASSLDMYGYTF. The CDR3 DNA is TGCGCCAGCAGCTTGGATATGTATGGCTACACCTTC.

The chain combines TRBV2 with TRBJ2-1; D gene ambiguous. Per germline, CDR1 SNHLY and CDR2 FYNNEI. Trimming cost V 4 bases and J 0 bases, with 10 bases left between them. This CDR3 has 15 amino acids. The CDR3 reads CASSVGTSSYNEQFF. As DNA, the CDR3 is TGTGCCAGCAGTGTAGGTACCTCCTCCTACAATGAGCAGTTCTTC. The full variable domain, rest sourced from reference TRBV2 and TRBJ2-1, is EPEVTQTPSHQVTQMGQEVILRCVPISNHLYFYWYRQILGQKVEFLVSFYNNEISEKSEIFDDQFSVERPDGSNFTLKIRSTKLEDSAMYFCASSVGTSSYNEQFFGPGTRLTVL.

Here the CDR3 reads CASSQGGGYSPLHF. The DNA of the CDR3 is TGTGCCAGCAGCCAAGGGGGAGGGTATTCACCCCTCCACTTT. The J gene is TRBJ1-6, the V gene TRBV14, with no clear D. Germline loops: CDR1 SGHDN, CDR2 FVKESK. Trimming cost V 1 base and J 8 bases, with 9 bases left between them. The CDR3 is 14 amino acids.

In DNA, the CDR3 is TGTGCCAGCGCAACCTCGAACACTGAAGCTTTCTTT. This gives the protein CASATSNTEAFF. The chain links TRBV9 to TRBJ1-1, with D hard to call. There are 12 residues in the CDR3. Germline values: CDR1 SGDLS, CDR2 YYNGEE. The ends were cut back, 7 bases at V and 1 base at J, with 8 bases in the middle.

This clone was counted once. The chain couples TRBV7-8 to TRBJ1-1; TRBD1 might be the D (5 bases). V was clipped by 0 bases and J by 0 bases, with 11 bases between them. The CDR3 extends over 16 amino acids. Germline V gene data show CDR1 as SGHVS and CDR2 as FQNEAQ. The CDR3 reads CASSLADSFMNTEAFF. The DNA of the CDR3 is TGTGCCAGCAGCTTAGCCGACAGCTTCATGAACACTGAAGCTTTCTTT.

CDR3: CASSQEDPLKGNEQFF. In DNA form, the CDR3 reads TGTGCCAGCAGCCAAGAGGACCCCTTGAAGGGGAATGAGCAGTTCTTC. The chain links TRBV14 to TRBJ2-1; maybe TRBD1 (5 bases). V lost 0 bases to trimming and J lost 7 bases, with 16 bases between them. Germline lookup yields CDR1 SGHDN and CDR2 FVKESK. This CDR3 region has 16 residues.

The chain is built from TRBV29-1 and TRBJ2-5, with D uncertain. Germline CDR1 is SQVTM and CDR2 is ANQGSEA. The V and J ends lost 7 bases and 0 bases respectively, with 9 bases between them. The CDR3 consists of 12 residues. CDR3 in amino acids: CSAMAHQETQYF. CDR3 nucleotide sequence: TGCAGCGCTATGGCCCACCAAGAGACCCAGTACTTC.

This clone was recorded a few times. V gene TRBV9 combines with J gene TRBJ2-2; D is uncertain. CDR3 size: 14 residues. In germline, CDR1 is SGDLS, CDR2 YYNGEE. V was cut by 2 bases and J by 1 base, with 6 bases left in between. As DNA, the CDR3 is TGTGCCAGCAGCGTGGACGTGAACACCGGGGAGCTGTTTTTT. Its protein is CASSVDVNTGELFF. Based on the CDR3 plus reference TRBV9 and TRBJ2-2, the full variable domain is DSGVTQTPKHLITATGQRVTLRCSPRSGDLSVYWYQQSLDQGLQFLIQYYNGEERAKGNILERFSAQQFPDLHSELNLSSLELGDSALYFCASSVDVNTGELFFGEGSRLTVL.

This clone showed up just a few times. This sequence joins TRBV27 and TRBJ2-5; possibly TRBD2 for D (5 bases). V lost 5 bases and J 1 base, leaving 14 bases between the germline ends. In germline, CDR1 is MNHEY, CDR2 SMNVEV (reference sequence). The CDR3 loop spans 15 amino acids. The CDR3 nucleotides are TGTGCCAGCAGTCAGCTTCAGGCGGGCCAAGAGACCCAGTACTTC. This translates into CASSQLQAGQETQYF.

The chain carries TRBV6-6 and TRBJ2-3; 7 nucleotides agree with TRBD2. Trimming cost V 5 bases and J 1 base; bases outside gene matches: 3. The CDR3 runs 14 residues. Germline-derived CDR1 and CDR2 are MNHNY and SVGAGI (reference sequence). The CDR3 is CASSPSGGTDTQYF. DNA for the CDR3: TGTGCCAGCAGTCCGAGCGGGGGCACAGATACGCAGTATTTT.

The V and J genes are TRBV21-1 and TRBJ2-3; the DNA was not compared with TRBD2, the D call given in the table. TRBV21-1 represents a pseudogene. The CDR3 contains 14 residues. Written as DNA, the CDR3 is TGTGCCAGCAGCAAACTAGCGGGCACAGATACGCAGTATTTT. This sequence encodes CASSKLAGTDTQYF.

This clone came up a few times. This chain connects TRBV9 to TRBJ2-2; 7 bases align to TRBD1. J lost 4 bases, V lost 3 bases, and 6 bases had no gene match. In germline, CDR1 is SGDLS, CDR2 YYNGEE. CDR3 length equals 15 residues. CDR3 region: CASSEQGFSTGELFF. DNA of the CDR3: TGTGCCAGCAGCGAACAGGGGTTCAGCACCGGGGAGCTGTTTTTT.

J is TRBJ1-3 and V is TRBV7-9; D perhaps matches TRBD1 (5 bases). The CDR3 is 19 residues long. Deletions cut 1 base from V and 4 bases from J, with 23 bases between. Per germline, CDR1 SEHNR and CDR2 FQNEAQ (reference sequence). The CDR3 loop reads CASSLDFKWGGVSGNTIYF. The CDR3 DNA follows: TGTGCCAGCAGCTTAGACTTTAAGTGGGGGGGAGTATCCGGAAACACCATATATTTT. Full variable domain (rest looked up from reference TRBV7-9 and TRBJ1-3): DTGVSQNPRHKITKRGQNVTFRCDPISEHNRLYWYRQTLGQGPEFLTYFQNEAQLEKSRLLSDRFSAERPKGSFSTLEIQRTEQGDSAMYLCASSLDFKWGGVSGNTIYFGEGSWLTVV.

V is TRBV7-6 and J is TRBJ2-7; TRBD2 matches at 7 bases. The CDR3 contains 15 residues. The germline V gene encodes CDR1 SGHVS and CDR2 FNYEAQ. V gave up 0 bases and J gave up 6 bases; unmatched junction bases: 8. This CDR3 is CASSLAGWGGGEQYF. CDR3 sequence (DNA): TGTGCCAGCAGCTTAGCGGGCTGGGGGGGAGGCGAGCAGTACTTC.

This clone turned up a few times. The rearrangement uses TRBV7-9 and TRBJ1-1; possible D gene TRBD1, 5 bases. The CDR3 extends over 14 amino acids. The V gene's germline CDR1 is SEHNR and CDR2 FQNEAQ (reference sequence). Deletions cut 0 bases from V and 2 bases from J, with 7 bases between. The CDR3 loop reads CASSLAGGNTEAFF. As DNA, the CDR3 is TGTGCCAGCAGCTTAGCGGGGGGAAACACTGAAGCTTTCTTT.

This clone was counted between two and nine times. This chain joins TRBV6-5 and TRBJ2-3; D unclear. Germline V CDR1 and CDR2: MNHEY, SVGAGI. The CDR3 has 13 residues. V gave up 4 bases and J gave up 4 bases, with 9 bases separating them. In nucleotides, the CDR3 is TGTGCCAGCAGTTCCCTAGGTGCAGATACGCAGTATTTT. Encoded protein: CASSSLGADTQYF.

In regard to this clone: At one boundary the junction diverges from the germline segment, which might be a read error. V is TRBV6-5 and J is TRBJ2-3, with D tentatively TRBD2 (7 bases). Germline-derived CDR1 and CDR2 are MNHEY and SVGAGI. This CDR3 comprises 13 residues. This CDR3 is CAGAGVPGHTQYF. CDR3 coding DNA: TGCGCAGGGGCGGGGGTCCCGGGGCATACGCAGTATTTT.

The rearrangement joins TRBV6-4 to TRBJ2-6, with D hard to call. Germline CDR1 and CDR2: MRHNA and SNTAGT. Trimming removed 2 bases at V and 0 bases at J, with 5 bases between. This CDR3 has 15 residues. CDR3 sequence (DNA): TGTGCCAGCAGTGACGGCAGCTCTGGGGCCAACGTCCTGACTTTC. Protein sequence: CASSDGSSGANVLTF.